This T cell receptor beta chain was sequenced for a study of radiotherapy plus CTLA-4 blockade in lung cancer. Produced via immunoSEQ multiplex PCR; TCRdb's table is partial and in-frame only. The sample yields about 24,000 clones, 60% to 85% seen once. Specimen: peripheral blood, collected from a patient treated with radiotherapy plus ipilimumab. This TCR derives from a human donor with non-small cell lung cancer whose response to radiotherapy plus ipilimumab could not be evaluated.

In nucleotides, the CDR3 is TGTGCCAGCAGCCGCGGGAGTGCCACCTACAATGAGCAGTTCTTC. This gives the protein CASSRGSATYNEQFF. The rearrangement uses TRBV7-6 and TRBJ2-1; TRBD2 agrees at 7 bases. The CDR3 runs 15 residues. V dropped 5 bases and J dropped 2; count of bases not matched to a gene: 6. Germline CDR1 and CDR2: SGHVS and FNYEAQ.